This T cell receptor (beta chain) was documented in a study of CD8 T cells in ankylosing spondylitis. Study-wide findings and caveats: Disease-linked clones reportedly showed significant enrichment in matched ankylosing spondylitis synovial fluid. What appeared characteristic of ankylosing spondylitis blood was a TCR beta motif of eight highly homologous variants.

Germline V gives CDR1 SQVTM, CDR2 ANQGSEA. Trimming removed 5 bases from V and 2 bases from J, with 12 bases in between. The CDR3 has 13 residues. MiXCR was run by TCRdb on the 5' RACE reads, yielding one entry per CDR3 protein. The repertoire holds roughly 150,000 distinct CDR3 sequences, with under 35% as singletons. Regarding this clonotype: The target antigen is unknown.

The rearrangement joins TRBV29-1 to TRBJ2-5; D might be TRBD1 (5 bases). The material sequenced was synovial fluid, either unsorted or a sorted T cell fraction (not recorded which). The TCR comes from a male donor with ankylosing spondylitis. CDR3 nucleotide sequence: TGCAGCGTTAGTAGACAGTATCAAGAGACCCAGTACTTC. The encoded protein is CSVSRQYQETQYF.